This T cell receptor beta chain was observed in a study of blood T cell repertoires in COVID-19. Turning to the study itself: Sites across the United States, Italy and Spain contributed samples from acute and convalescent COVID-19. Sample material is recorded as cDNA or gDNA derived from T cells, B-cell-depleted T cells, or PBMCs.

Per germline, CDR1 GTSNPN and CDR2 SVGIG (reference sequence). Trimming took off 4 bases at V and 6 bases at J, with 21 bases between the two ends. CDR3 length: 15 amino acids. Study processing details: Amplified reference gene primers provided the basis for estimating nucleated cell counts. Clones were read by immunoSEQ multiplex PCR, and TCRdb kept only the in-frame ones, dropping some. V and J calls and clone size are as listed in that table; D and trimming were resolved from the DNA. The data show about 22,000 clones, around 90% seen once. This TCR was recovered from a woman in her 70s with active COVID-19. Sequencing used peripheral blood. This chain links TRBV30 with TRBJ1-2, with no clear D. The CDR3 region is CAWIPFMPGFDGYTF. The DNA of the CDR3 is TGTGCCTGGATCCCGTTTATGCCTGGCTTCGATGGCTACACCTTC.